The 24 T cell receptor beta chains below all came from one sample that was sequenced in a study of PD-1 blockade in classical Hodgkin lymphoma. All the patients suffered relapse after autologous stem cell transplantation, and brentuximab vedotin exposure differed. Sequencing used immunoSEQ multiplex PCR; TCRdb keeps in-frame clones, though not all of them. The sample contains nearly 55,000 clones, 81% of which appear only once. The material was peripheral blood mononuclear cells (PBMCs), obtained at baseline. The source is a human donor with classical Hodgkin lymphoma.

This sequence joins TRBV13 and TRBJ2-7, with TRBD2 matching over 11 bases. V lost 6 bases and J lost 1; bases outside the gene matches: 5. Germline V gives CDR1 PRHDT, CDR2 FYEKMQ (reference sequence). There are 15 residues in the CDR3. The CDR3 is CASSIRTSGSYEQYF. CDR3 in DNA: TGTGCCAGCAGTATTAGGACTAGCGGGTCCTACGAGCAGTACTTC.

A few counts support this clone. The rearrangement links TRBV19 to TRBJ2-6, with unresolved D. V was cut by 2 bases and J by 0 bases, with 5 bases left in between. This CDR3 is 15 amino acids long. Germline V gives CDR1 LNHDA, CDR2 SQIVND (reference sequence). The CDR3 DNA sequence: TGTGCCAGTAGTATATGGGACTCTGGGGCCAACGTCCTGACTTTC. Translation gives CASSIWDSGANVLTF.

This clone came up a few times. The rearrangement links TRBV10-2 to TRBJ2-1; D uncertain. The V end was cut by 8 bases, the J end by 0 bases, with 8 bases between. Per the germline V gene, CDR1 is WSHSY and CDR2 is SAAADI. This CDR3 contains 13 residues. CDR3 coding DNA: TGCGCCAGCCGAGATGACTCCTACAATGAGCAGTTCTTC. Its protein product is CASRDDSYNEQFF.

The chain carries TRBV6-5 and TRBJ2-1, with 8 bases matching TRBD2. The CDR3 totals 15 residues. Unmatched junction bases numbered 12, after V lost 7 bases and J lost 7 bases. Germline CDR1 MNHEY, CDR2 SVGAGI. CDR3 sequence (DNA): TGTGCCAGCAAGAGGGTCCGGGAGGGCCAGAATGAGCAGTTCTTC. Translating gives CASKRVREGQNEQFF.

V and J are TRBV5-1 and TRBJ1-2; D not certain. V was clipped by 0 bases and J by 0 bases, with 6 bases between them. The CDR3 has 14 amino acids. Germline values: CDR1 SGHRS, CDR2 YFSETQ. As DNA, the CDR3 is TGCGCCAGCAGCTTGGGGGGATCTAACTATGGCTACACCTTC. Translated, it gives CASSLGGSNYGYTF.

The J gene is TRBJ1-4, the V gene TRBV14, with D tentatively TRBD1 (6 bases). Trimming took 6 bases from V and 11 from J, leaving 19 bases between them. CDR1 is SGHDN and CDR2 is FVKESK in the germline V gene. The CDR3 loop spans 14 amino acids. In DNA, the CDR3 is TGTGCCAGCAGGCAGGACAGTCCGACCGGGAAACTGTTTTTT. Amino acids: CASRQDSPTGKLFF.

In this sample, this clone turned up once. The V gene is TRBV6-5, the J gene TRBJ2-2; possible D gene TRBD2, 5 bases. The CDR3 has 15 amino acids. V lost 2 bases and J 4 bases, leaving 11 bases between the germline ends. Germline loops: CDR1 MNHEY, CDR2 SVGAGI. CDR3 region: CASSYAGRRTGELFF. In nucleotides, the CDR3 is TGTGCCAGCAGTTACGCGGGCCGCCGCACCGGGGAGCTGTTTTTT.

The rearrangement joins TRBV18 to TRBJ2-7, with D perhaps matching TRBD1 or TRBD2 (7 bases each). Germline lookup yields CDR1 KGHSH and CDR2 LQKENI. Trimming cost V 3 bases and J 4 bases, with 13 bases left between them. The CDR3 is made up of 14 amino acids. CDR3 bases: TGTGCCAGCTCACCTCAGGGGGGGGAGTACGAGCAGTACGTC. Residues: CASSPQGGEYEQYV.

This chain links TRBV15 with TRBJ1-5, with D perhaps TRBD1 (5 bases). Germline V gene lookup returns CDR1 LNHNV and CDR2 YYDKDF (reference sequence). The V end lost 1 base, the J end lost 7 bases, and 11 bases lay between the germline ends. CDR3 length equals 14 residues. CDR3 amino acids: CATSRARVGQPQHF. In DNA, the CDR3 is TGTGCCACCAGCAGAGCCAGGGTAGGGCAGCCCCAGCATTTT.

The V call is TRBV15, the J call TRBJ1-5, with 7 nucleotides matching TRBD1. The CDR3 covers 15 residues. Germline CDR1 is LNHNV and CDR2 is YYDKDF (reference sequence). J was trimmed by 0 bases and V by 8 bases; bases with no gene match: 7. The CDR3 here is CATSRGPGSNQPQHF. The CDR3 bases are TGTGCCACCTCTAGGGGGCCAGGTAGCAATCAGCCCCAGCATTTT.

This clone showed up just a few times. V usage is TRBV7-6 and J usage is TRBJ2-7; D is unclear. This CDR3 spans 12 amino acids. Germline assignment: CDR1 SGHVS and CDR2 FNYEAQ. Trimming pared 3 bases from V and 6 bases from J, leaving 9 bases between. CDR3 DNA sequence: TGTGCCAGCAGCTTGGGTGGCCGCGAGCAGTACTTC. It is translated as CASSLGGREQYF.

Only one count was recorded for this clone. The genes are TRBV7-9 and TRBJ1-2; TRBD1 agrees at 8 bases. V was pared by 4 bases and J by 4 bases, with 20 bases of the junction left unmatched. The length of the CDR3 is 19 residues. In germline, CDR1 is SEHNR, CDR2 FQNEAQ (reference sequence). The CDR3 nucleotides read TGTGCCAGCAGCTCTAATACTACCCCCAGGGGGCCATCCCGCTATGGCTACACCTTC. It is translated as CASSSNTTPRGPSRYGYTF.

The chain couples TRBV7-2 to TRBJ2-3; D possibly corresponds to TRBD2 (6 bases). V was clipped by 5 bases and J by 3 bases, with 15 bases between them. Germline-derived CDR1 and CDR2 are SGHTA and FQGNSA. There are 15 residues in the CDR3. CDR3 loop: CASSLQGRGTDTQYF. The CDR3, as DNA: TGTGCCAGCAGCCTTCAAGGGCGGGGAACAGATACGCAGTATTTT.

The chain has TRBV27 and TRBJ1-4; possibly TRBD1 for D (5 bases). This CDR3 has 17 residues. Deletions cut 3 bases from V and 0 bases from J, with 14 bases between. Germline V gene data show CDR1 as MNHEY and CDR2 as SMNVEV (reference sequence). The CDR3 DNA is TGTGCCAGCAGTTTGGCCGCTACGACAGCAACTAATGAAAAACTGTTTTTT. Its protein is CASSLAATTATNEKLFF.

This chain links TRBV11-3 with TRBJ2-7, with no clear D. Germline lookup yields CDR1 SGHNT and CDR2 YENEEA. The CDR3 runs to 14 residues. Between the trimmed V and J ends, which lost 4 bases and 1 base, there was a span of 11 bases. CDR3 in DNA: TGTGCCAGCAGCTCGCCCTTGCGATCCTACGAGCAGTACTTC. It yields the protein CASSSPLRSYEQYF.

Only one count was recorded for this clone. The chain links TRBV7-2 to TRBJ1-2; 10 bases are a match to TRBD1. The V segment lost 4 bases and the J segment 7 bases; nucleotides outside the gene matches: 6. Germline V gene sequence: CDR1 SGHTA, CDR2 FQGNSA. The CDR3 covers 14 residues. The CDR3 bases are TGTGCCAGCAGCTCGGGACAGGGGAGTAGTGGCTACACCTTC. Its protein is CASSSGQGSSGYTF.

This sequence joins TRBV11-1 and TRBJ2-7, with D possibly matching TRBD1 (6 bases). CDR3 size: 19 residues. The germline V gene encodes CDR1 SGHAT and CDR2 FQDESV (reference sequence). Deletions cut 4 bases from V and 2 bases from J, with 27 bases between. CDR3 nucleotides: TGTGCCAGCAGCTACAACCCCTTCGGGACACCCCTAGGGGCCTACGAGCAGTACTTC. Translation: CASSYNPFGTPLGAYEQYF.

The genes are TRBV27 and TRBJ2-5, with D possibly matching TRBD2 (5 bases). V lost 2 bases and J 5 bases, leaving 12 bases between the germline ends. In germline, CDR1 is MNHEY, CDR2 SMNVEV (reference sequence). The CDR3 has 14 amino acids. CDR3: CASSLTLARETQYF. The CDR3 region has the DNA TGTGCCAGCAGTTTAACTCTAGCCCGGGAGACCCAGTACTTC.

V usage is TRBV6-6 and J usage is TRBJ1-5, with no clear D. This CDR3 region has 13 residues. Trimming left V 6 bases short and J 0 bases short, with 6 bases between. Looked up from germline, CDR1 is MNHNY and CDR2 is SVGAGI (reference sequence). This CDR3 reads CASREYSNQPQHF. CDR3 sequence (DNA): TGTGCCAGCAGGGAGTATAGCAATCAGCCCCAGCATTTT.

V is TRBV27 and J is TRBJ1-1; TRBD1 might be the D (5 bases). CDR1 and CDR2 from the germline V gene are MNHEY and SMNVEV (reference sequence). The CDR3 is 14 residues long. Trimming left V 7 bases short and J 3 bases short, with 15 bases between. The CDR3 is CASTPGSFYTEAFF. The CDR3 DNA reads as TGTGCCAGCACGCCAGGGTCCTTCTACACTGAAGCTTTCTTT.

Concerning this clone itself: The same CDR3 is also encoded by other DNA sequences in this sample. The chain recombines TRBV7-9 with TRBJ1-2; D remains ambiguous. Looked up from germline, CDR1 is SEHNR and CDR2 is FQNEAQ (reference sequence). The CDR3 runs to 12 residues. V lost 4 bases, J lost 1 base, and 4 bases lay in between. This CDR3 reads CASSSSNYGYTF. The CDR3 DNA is TGTGCCAGCAGCTCTAGTAACTATGGCTACACCTTC.

The chain's CDR3 is CASSRTGIGGGETQYF. DNA for the CDR3: TGCGCCAGCAGCAGGACAGGCATCGGGGGGGGCGAGACCCAGTACTTC. The chain is built from TRBV5-1 and TRBJ2-5, with D possibly TRBD2 on 8 matching bases. Germline CDR1 is SGHRS and CDR2 is YFSETQ. The length of the CDR3 is 16 residues. Trimming removed 4 bases from V and 5 bases from J, with 21 bases in between.

The CDR3 sequence: CAWKGRSAGSTDTQYF. In DNA, the CDR3 is TGTGCCTGGAAAGGGAGATCAGCGGGTAGCACAGATACGCAGTATTTT. This chain joins TRBV30 and TRBJ2-3, with a tentative D call TRBD2 (6 bases). Germline-derived CDR1 and CDR2 are GTSNPN and SVGIG (reference sequence). Between the trimmed V and J ends, which lost 4 bases and 0 bases, there was a span of 17 bases. The CDR3 is made up of 16 amino acids.

V usage is TRBV29-1 and J usage is TRBJ2-3; TRBD2 matches at 10 bases. CDR3 length: 13 amino acids. Trimming cost V 5 bases and J 5 bases; bases outside gene matches: 4. Germline CDR1 and CDR2: SQVTM and ANQGSEA. For the CDR3, the DNA is TGCAGCGTTCCACGACTAGCGGGAGATACGCAGTATTTT. Translating it yields CSVPRLAGDTQYF.